This TCR beta chain was recorded in a study of Ad26.COV2.S vaccination and SARS-CoV-2 variants (dated by TCRdb to about 2021). In terms of the full investigation: Donors in the vaccine arm were drawn from COV1001, a phase I-IIa trial of Ad26.COV2.S in healthy adults that was multicentre, randomized, double-blind and placebo-controlled. Ad26.COV2.S was administered intramuscularly at a dose of 5x10^10 or 1x10^11 viral particles, either as one shot or as two shots given 56 days apart. Sequencing of the TCRbeta repertoire served to evaluate the specificity and breadth of SARS-CoV-2-reactive T cell receptors following Ad26.COV2.S vaccination. A total of 32 samples were included in the TCR-sequenced set, comprising 19 Ad26.COV2.S vaccine recipients, 5 placebo recipients and 8 SARS-CoV-2 convalescent individuals. Trial participants were randomized into five groups of five, in which low-dose or high-dose Ad26.COV2.S was given once or twice, or placebo was given on both occasions. Throughout the experiments and outcome assessment, investigators stayed blinded to trial group allocation.

Remarks on this clone: The clone's antigen remains unknown. This may stem from a read error, because a much larger clone lies one nucleotide away.

Broader findings and caveats from the paper: After vaccination, substantial breadth of spike-specific CD8+ and CD4+ T cell responses was reported. The study was not powered to compare responses between vaccine doses or regimens. Comparable non-spike TCR breadth was observed between vaccine and placebo recipients, consistent with only spike being contained in the vaccine. Higher spike-specific TCR breadth was observed in Ad26.COV2.S recipients than in placebo recipients (P = 0.0014). The authors noted that the TCR breadth and depth analyses may have underestimated total T cell responses.

The immunoSEQ Assay was used to sequence TCRbeta CDR3 regions. After extraction, genomic DNA underwent amplification by bias-controlled multiplex PCR, followed by high-throughput sequencing. In the original analysis: To quantify the absolute abundance of each unique TCRbeta CDR3 region, sequences were collapsed and filtered. Usable DNA was measured by amplifying reference genes present in all nucleated cells, and TCRbeta template counts were normalized to that usable DNA to estimate T cell fraction. Repertoire TCRs were annotated as SARS-CoV-2-specific when V gene, CDR3 amino acid sequence and J gene were exactly matched to a known reactive TCR set. The reference SARS-CoV-2 TCR set was derived from MIRA and filtered for enrichment in COVID-19-positive ImmuneCODE repertoires, a step that removed public or cross-reactive TCRs. Using the MIRA antigens, annotated TCRs were further analysed by specific ORF or by position within an ORF. Breadth was defined as the number of annotated unique rearrangements divided by the total number of unique productive rearrangements, and depth was defined as the summed frequency of the annotated unique rearrangements. Two-sided Wilcoxon rank-sum tests were used to compare TCR breadth between groups. TCRdb carries this immuneACCESS record with in-frame sequences only. Its versions omit some clonotypes, under half of them owing to an unresolved V gene in the studies checked, with the rest unexplained. V, J and clone size are taken as reported in that table, and D and trimming were inferred from the DNA itself. Counted in this sample were more than 400,000 clones; around 90% of them appeared once. Jointly, the top ten make up about 4.4% of the sample.

The treatment or condition label corresponds to: around 19 received Ad26.COV2.S at low or high dose, single or two shots; several received placebo; per-sample allocation not given. For vaccine and placebo recipients, repertoires were sequenced using samples collected on day 63 after the first injection. Between 29 July and 7 August 2020, Cohort 1b enrolled 20 to 30 adults aged 18-55 years at one site in Boston, USA. As a vaccine, Ad26.COV2.S was a replication-incompetent adenovirus type 26 vector that expressed a prefusion-stabilized SARS-CoV-2 spike protein derived from the original Wuhan strain. Ends trimmed: V by 6 bases, J by 3 bases; bases unmatched to a gene: 6. Including cysteine and phenylalanine, the CDR3 has 14 amino acids. Of the read, only the CDR3 DNA is kept; its 42 bases are in frame from base 1. According to the germline V gene, CDR1 reads MNHEY and CDR2 reads SVGAGI.

The sequences come from peripheral blood, collected in a trial of Ad26.COV2.S vaccine versus placebo. The receptor comes from a person aged 18 to 59 who received the Ad26.COV2.S COVID-19 vaccine or a placebo. The chain was built from TRBV6-5 and TRBJ2-7; 9 bases in the middle match TRBD1. Here is the DNA: TGTGCCAGCAGAACCGGGACAGGGATCTACGAGCAGTACTTC. Translated, this is CASRTGTGIYEQYF.